These 18 T cell receptor beta chains share one sample of origin, sequenced in a study of T cells in Graves' hyperthyroidism and ophthalmopathy. TCR beta CDR3 regions were amplified from RNA transcripts. Researchers ran a first-round RT-PCR on the TCR CDR3 using the HTBI primer set. One entry per CDR3 protein, called by TCRdb with MiXCR from the multiplex PCR reads. The table includes 220,000 or so distinct CDR3 sequences, about a sixth detected once. What was sequenced was blood. The receptors come from a woman younger than 30 with Graves' ophthalmopathy.

There are a few counts of this clonotype. This chain connects TRBV4-1 to TRBJ1-1, with D uncertain. V was shortened by 1 base and J by 3 bases, with 12 bases between the two germline ends. The CDR3 has 15 amino acids. Germline V gene lookup returns CDR1 MGHRA and CDR2 YSYEKL. CDR3 in DNA: TGCGCCAGCAGCCAAGGAGGGAACCTTTACACTGAAGCTTTCTTT. This sequence encodes CASSQGGNLYTEAFF.

This clonotype was counted ten times or more. The chain combines TRBV5-1 with TRBJ1-2; the D gene is possibly TRBD1 (5 bases). From germline, CDR1 is SGHRS and CDR2 YFSETQ. Trimming removed 5 bases at V and 3 bases at J, with 14 bases between. The CDR3 length is 14 residues. CDR3 sequence reads: CASRWDVKDYGYTF. In nucleotides, the CDR3 is TGCGCCAGCAGATGGGACGTAAAGGACTATGGCTACACCTTC.

This clonotype was detected many times. The chain recombines TRBV12-5 with TRBJ2-1, with 8 positions matching TRBD1. CDR3 length equals 14 residues. With V trimmed by 7 bases and J by 7 bases, 9 bases remained unmatched. Germline lookup yields CDR1 LGHNT and CDR2 FRNRAP. The CDR3 DNA is TGTGCTAGTGCCCAGGACAGGGATAAAAATGAGCAGTTCTTC. This encodes CASAQDRDKNEQFF.

Many counts were recorded for this clonotype. The chain recombines TRBV2 with TRBJ2-3; 11 nucleotides align to TRBD2. The V and J ends lost 6 bases and 2 bases, in that order; junction bases with no gene match: 10. The germline CDR1 and CDR2 sequences are SNHLY and FYNNEI. The CDR3 sequence is 17 residues long. The CDR3 reads CASRETLAGGSTDTQYF. The CDR3 bases are TGTGCCAGCAGGGAGACGCTAGCGGGGGGCTCCACAGATACGCAGTATTTT. The variable domain in full, completed from reference TRBV2 and TRBJ2-3, reads EPEVTQTPSHQVTQMGQEVILRCVPISNHLYFYWYRQILGQKVEFLVSFYNNEISEKSEIFDDQFSVERPDGSNFTLKIRSTKLEDSAMYFCASRETLAGGSTDTQYFGPGTRLTVL.

This clonotype was found many times. V gene TRBV12-5 combines with J gene TRBJ1-1; D gene ambiguous. V was trimmed by 0 bases and J by 6 bases, leaving 2 bases between them. CDR3 length equals 11 residues. The germline V gene has CDR1 LGHNT and CDR2 FRNRAP. The CDR3 sequence is CASGLVAEAFF. CDR3 DNA sequence: TGTGCTAGTGGTTTGGTAGCTGAAGCTTTCTTT.

This clonotype was observed at least ten times. This chain joins TRBV28 and TRBJ2-7, with D possibly being TRBD1 or TRBD2 (5 bases each). The V end lost 1 base, the J end lost 4 bases, and 11 bases lay between the germline ends. This CDR3 spans 14 amino acids. CDR1 and CDR2 (germline): MDHEN, SYDVKM. The CDR3 region is CASSLFSREYEQYF. Written as DNA, the CDR3 is TGTGCCAGCAGTTTATTCTCCAGGGAGTACGAGCAGTACTTC.

This clonotype was recorded at least ten times. The CDR3, as DNA: TGCAGCGTAACAGGGTACGGTGGCTACACCTTC. It yields the protein CSVTGYGGYTF. This sequence joins TRBV29-1 and TRBJ1-2; tentatively, D is TRBD1 (6 bases). Germline V gene data show CDR1 as SQVTM and CDR2 as ANQGSEA. V lost 6 bases and J lost 7, with 12 bases in between. The CDR3 extends over 11 amino acids.

The J gene is TRBJ1-1, the V gene TRBV18, with 7 bases matching TRBD1. The J segment lost 3 bases and the V segment lost 4 bases, leaving 8 bases of the junction unmatched. The CDR3 length is 15 residues. Germline-derived CDR1 and CDR2 are KGHSH and LQKENI. CDR3 in amino acids: CASSQTTGRDTEAFF. CDR3 DNA sequence: TGTGCCAGCTCACAAACGACAGGGAGAGACACTGAAGCTTTCTTT.

This clonotype was counted many times. The J gene is TRBJ2-7, the V gene TRBV5-1; tentatively, D is TRBD1 (5 bases). The CDR3 runs to 14 residues. CDR1 and CDR2 from the germline V gene are SGHRS and YFSETQ. The V and J ends lost 1 base and 2 bases respectively, with 10 bases between them. CDR3 amino acids: CASSLWGPTYEQYF. CDR3 bases: TGCGCCAGCAGCTTGTGGGGCCCGACCTACGAGCAGTACTTC.

This chain links TRBV20-1 with TRBJ2-7; maybe TRBD2 (6 bases). Germline CDR1 and CDR2: DFQATT and SNEGSKA (reference sequence). The CDR3 spans 14 residues. Trimming cost V 1 base and J 3 bases, with 13 bases left between them. The CDR3, as DNA: TGCAGTGCTAGAGCCCTAGCGAGGGACTACGAGCAGTACTTC. This translates into CSARALARDYEQYF.

This clonotype was observed many times. The chain has TRBV14 and TRBJ1-1, with unresolved D. This CDR3 comprises 11 residues. Between the trimmed V and J ends, which lost 8 bases and 0 bases, there was a span of 4 bases. CDR1 is SGHDN, CDR2 FVKESK, per germline. Here the CDR3 DNA reads TGTGCCAGCGGGGTGAACACTGAAGCTTTCTTT. Translated: CASGVNTEAFF.

This clonotype appeared many times. The chain recombines TRBV20-1 with TRBJ2-2, with unresolved D. With 3 bases removed from V and 1 base from J, the gap between germline ends came to 6 bases. Germline CDR1 DFQATT, CDR2 SNEGSKA (reference sequence). The length of the CDR3 is 13 residues. The CDR3 loop is CSASPQNTGELFF. CDR3 coding DNA: TGCAGTGCTAGTCCCCAGAACACCGGGGAGCTGTTTTTT.

This clonotype was seen repeatedly, ten times or more. V and J are TRBV7-8 and TRBJ2-1, with D perhaps TRBD1 (5 bases). The CDR3 totals 16 residues. Germline CDR1 and CDR2: SGHVS and FQNEAQ. Trimming removed 3 bases at V and 5 bases at J, with 17 bases between. The CDR3 nucleotides are TGTGCCAGCAGCTTCCGCGGTTGGGCCAGGGACAATGAGCAGTTCTTC. It translates to CASSFRGWARDNEQFF.

In its sample, this clonotype was seen many times. CDR3 sequence (DNA): TGCGCCAGCAGCTTGACTGAAGAGGGTATCACAGATACGCAGTATTTT. Its protein is CASSLTEEGITDTQYF. The chain is built from TRBV5-1 and TRBJ2-3; a weak D match, TRBD2 (5 bases). V was shortened by 1 base and J by 2 bases, with 14 bases between the two germline ends. The germline V gene encodes CDR1 SGHRS and CDR2 YFSETQ. This CDR3 is 16 amino acids long.

This clonotype occurred many times. The V and J genes are TRBV27 and TRBJ2-7, with a weak D call TRBD2 (5 bases). The germline V gene has CDR1 MNHEY and CDR2 SMNVEV (reference sequence). The CDR3 spans 14 residues. Trimming cost V 2 bases and J 6 bases, with 14 bases left between them. In nucleotides, the CDR3 is TGTGCCAGCAGTTTACTGGGCTGGGAGAGCGAGCAGTACTTC. Translated: CASSLLGWESEQYF.

This clonotype has a count of ten or more. The rearrangement uses TRBV24-1 and TRBJ1-5, with no clear D. Germline-derived CDR1 and CDR2 are KGHDR and SFDVKD. The CDR3 totals 15 residues. V lost 6 bases, J lost 2 bases, and 13 bases lay in between. CDR3 coding DNA: TGTGCCACCAGTCCTGGAGGTTTAGGCAATCAGCCCCAGCATTTT. Translation gives CATSPGGLGNQPQHF.

Ten or more counts support this clonotype. The V gene is TRBV12-3 or TRBV12-4, the J gene TRBJ1-1; maybe TRBD1 (6 bases). V was cut by 3 bases and J by 11 bases, with 13 bases left in between. The CDR3 is 12 residues long. This CDR3 reads CASSFDRLEAFF. The CDR3 DNA sequence: TGTGCCAGCAGTTTCGACAGGTTAGAGGCTTTCTTT.

Many counts were recorded for this clonotype. V gene TRBV20-1 combines with J gene TRBJ1-4; a possible D gene is TRBD1 (6 bases). CDR3 length: 15 amino acids. The germline V gene encodes CDR1 DFQATT and CDR2 SNEGSKA (reference sequence). With 3 bases removed from V and 0 bases from J, the gap between germline ends came to 11 bases. The CDR3 DNA follows: TGCAGTGCTAGTCCGTGGACAGCAACTAATGAAAAACTGTTTTTT. The encoded protein is CSASPWTATNEKLFF.